This TCR beta chain stems from a study of identical twins. Study conclusions and caveats: The presence of invariant MAIT and iNKT cells could partly confound analyses of zero-insertion sequences.

This clonotype was observed a handful of times. Its antigen is undetermined. TCRdb recomputed calls from the 5' RACE reads with MiXCR, one row per CDR3 protein. The sample lists 430,000 or so distinct CDR3 sequences; less than 25% were seen once. The CDR3 has 14 amino acids. Trimming stripped 1 base from V and 4 bases from J, with 10 bases between. CDR1 LGHDT and CDR2 YNNKEL come from the germline V gene (reference sequence). The data were also submitted as part of a second study, on T cells expressing NK-cell markers. That report notes: The CD3+CD56-NKG2C+ fraction of several donors was likewise dominated by these clonotypes.

The rearrangement uses TRBV3-1 and TRBJ1-1; maybe TRBD1 (5 bases). The sample consisted of CD4+ T cells sorted from blood. The sequence came from a woman aged 18-35 years in good health. The DNA of the CDR3 is TGTGCCAGCAGCCAAGGACAGTGGAGCACTGAAGCTTTCTTT. This translates into CASSQGQWSTEAFF.